This T cell receptor (beta chain) was observed in a study of OX40 agonist ivuxolimab in advanced cancers. On the study more broadly: Dose-escalation patients suffered from hepatocellular carcinoma, melanoma, renal cell or head and neck cancer. Participants averaged approximately 60 years of age (range 23 to 79) and were 75% to 90% male.

Some clones are missing from TCRdb's copy, which holds only in-frame ones; the method was immunoSEQ multiplex PCR. The sample lists tens of thousands of clones, roughly 80% occurring once. Autoimmune disease history or systemic immunosuppression disqualified patients. The origin of this receptor is an adult with an advanced solid tumor such as melanoma, head and neck, liver or kidney cancer. The specimen was CD4+ or CD8+ T cells sorted from blood, collected in a trial of the OX40 agonist ivuxolimab.

CDR3 nucleotides: TGTGCCAGCAGCTTATTCAGTCAGGGACTAGCGGGAGGCCCGTTCTCCTACAATGAGCAGTTCTTC. This codes for CASSLFSQGLAGGPFSYNEQFF. The chain links TRBV7-3 to TRBJ2-1, with 15 positions matching TRBD2. The germline V gene encodes CDR1 SGHTA and CDR2 FQGTGA. Losses at the gene ends were 2 bases for V and 0 bases for J; bases not matched to a gene: 14. The CDR3 is 22 residues long.